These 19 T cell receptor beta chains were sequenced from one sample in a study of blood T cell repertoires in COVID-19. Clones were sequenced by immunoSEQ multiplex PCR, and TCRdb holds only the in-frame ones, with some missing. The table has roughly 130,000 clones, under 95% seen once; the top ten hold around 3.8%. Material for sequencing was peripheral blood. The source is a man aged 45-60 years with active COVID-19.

The CDR3, as DNA: TGTGCCAGTAGTATAGGGGTGGGACTAGCGGGAGTTCTGGGGAATGAGCAGTTCTTC. Translating gives CASSIGVGLAGVLGNEQFF. V and J are TRBV19 and TRBJ2-1, with 14 nucleotides matching TRBD2. Trimming at V came to 1 base and at J to 7 bases, leaving 12 bases not matched to a gene. From germline, CDR1 is LNHDA and CDR2 SQIVND (reference sequence). The CDR3 runs to 19 residues.

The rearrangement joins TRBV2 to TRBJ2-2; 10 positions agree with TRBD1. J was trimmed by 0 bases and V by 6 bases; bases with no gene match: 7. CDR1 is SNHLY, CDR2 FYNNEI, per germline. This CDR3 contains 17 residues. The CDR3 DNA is TGTGCCAGCAGATTGGACAGGGGGTCGGCGAACACCGGGGAGCTGTTTTTT. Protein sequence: CASRLDRGSANTGELFF. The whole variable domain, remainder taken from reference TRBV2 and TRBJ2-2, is EPEVTQTPSHQVTQMGQEVILRCVPISNHLYFYWYRQILGQKVEFLVSFYNNEISEKSEIFDDQFSVERPDGSNFTLKIRSTKLEDSAMYFCASRLDRGSANTGELFFGEGSRLTVL.

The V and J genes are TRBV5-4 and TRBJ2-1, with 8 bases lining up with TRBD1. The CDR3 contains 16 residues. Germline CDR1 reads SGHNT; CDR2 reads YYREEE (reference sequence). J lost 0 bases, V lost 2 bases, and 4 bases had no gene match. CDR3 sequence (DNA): TGTGCCAGCAGCTTTTGGACAGGGAGCTCCTACAATGAGCAGTTCTTC. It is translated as CASSFWTGSSYNEQFF.

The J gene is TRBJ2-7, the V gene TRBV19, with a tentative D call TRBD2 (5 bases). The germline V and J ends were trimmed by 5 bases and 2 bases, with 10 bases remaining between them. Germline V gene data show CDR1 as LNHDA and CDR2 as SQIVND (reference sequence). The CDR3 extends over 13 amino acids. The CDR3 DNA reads TGTGCCAGTAGTGAGGGCGCGACCTACGAGCAGTACTTC. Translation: CASSEGATYEQYF.

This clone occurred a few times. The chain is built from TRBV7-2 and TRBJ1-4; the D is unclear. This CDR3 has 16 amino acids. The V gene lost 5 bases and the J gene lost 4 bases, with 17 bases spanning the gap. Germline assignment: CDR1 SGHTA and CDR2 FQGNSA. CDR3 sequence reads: CASSRRAGGGNEKLFF. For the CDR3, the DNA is TGTGCCAGCAGCCGTAGGGCGGGTGGTGGTAATGAAAAACTGTTTTTT.

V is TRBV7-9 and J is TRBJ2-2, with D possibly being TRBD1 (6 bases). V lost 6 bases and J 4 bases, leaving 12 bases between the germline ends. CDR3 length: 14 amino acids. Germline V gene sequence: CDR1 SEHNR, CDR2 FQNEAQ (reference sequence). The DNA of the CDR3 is TGTGCCAGCAGTTTGGGACAACCCACCGGGGAGCTGTTTTTT. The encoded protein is CASSLGQPTGELFF.

The CDR3 nucleotides read TGTGCCAGCAGCTTGGTGATGAGCTCCTACGAGCAGTACGTC. Protein: CASSLVMSSYEQYV. V is TRBV5-6 and J is TRBJ2-7, with no clear D. Germline CDR1 reads SGHDT; CDR2 reads YYEEEE. This CDR3 spans 14 amino acids. Trimming took 0 bases from V and 0 from J, leaving 7 bases between them.

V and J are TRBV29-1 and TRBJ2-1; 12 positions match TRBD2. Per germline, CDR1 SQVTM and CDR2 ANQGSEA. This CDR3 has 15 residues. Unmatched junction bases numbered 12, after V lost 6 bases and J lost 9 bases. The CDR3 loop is CSVARLAGDTGEQFF. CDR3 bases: TGCAGCGTCGCCAGACTAGCGGGAGATACCGGTGAGCAGTTCTTC.

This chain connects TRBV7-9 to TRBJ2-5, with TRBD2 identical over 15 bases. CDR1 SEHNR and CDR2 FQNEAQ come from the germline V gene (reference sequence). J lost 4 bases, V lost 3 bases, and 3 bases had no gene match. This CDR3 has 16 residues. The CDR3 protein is CASSLGLAGGLETQYF. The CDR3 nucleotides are TGTGCCAGCAGCTTGGGACTAGCGGGAGGCCTAGAGACCCAGTACTTC.

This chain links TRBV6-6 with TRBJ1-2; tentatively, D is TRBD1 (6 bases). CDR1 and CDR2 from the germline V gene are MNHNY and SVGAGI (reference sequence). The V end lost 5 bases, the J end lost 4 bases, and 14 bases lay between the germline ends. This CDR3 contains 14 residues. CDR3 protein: CASSTQGKRYGYTF. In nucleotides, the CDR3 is TGTGCCAGCAGTACTCAGGGGAAGCGCTATGGCTACACCTTC.

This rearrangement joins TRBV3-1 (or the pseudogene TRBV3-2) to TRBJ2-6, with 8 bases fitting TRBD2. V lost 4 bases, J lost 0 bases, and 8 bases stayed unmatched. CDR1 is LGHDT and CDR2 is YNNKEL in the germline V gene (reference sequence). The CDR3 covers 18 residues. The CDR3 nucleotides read TGTGCCAGCAGCCCAACCGGGACTAGATACTCTGGGGCCAACGTCCTGACTTTC. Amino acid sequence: CASSPTGTRYSGANVLTF.

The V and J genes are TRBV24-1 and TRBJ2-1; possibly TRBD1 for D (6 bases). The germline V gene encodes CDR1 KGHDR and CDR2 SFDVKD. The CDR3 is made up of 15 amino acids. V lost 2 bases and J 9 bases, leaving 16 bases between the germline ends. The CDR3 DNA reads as TGTGCCACCAGTGATTCGGGGCAGGGGACCCGTGAGCAGTTCTTC. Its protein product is CATSDSGQGTREQFF.

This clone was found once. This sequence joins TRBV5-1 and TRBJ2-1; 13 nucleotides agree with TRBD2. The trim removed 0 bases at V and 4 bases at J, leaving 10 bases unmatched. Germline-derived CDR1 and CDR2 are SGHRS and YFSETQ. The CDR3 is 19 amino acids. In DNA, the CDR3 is TGCGCCAGCAGCTTGGGGGGACTAGCGGGGACGACGGTTTACAATGAGCAGTTCTTC. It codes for CASSLGGLAGTTVYNEQFF.

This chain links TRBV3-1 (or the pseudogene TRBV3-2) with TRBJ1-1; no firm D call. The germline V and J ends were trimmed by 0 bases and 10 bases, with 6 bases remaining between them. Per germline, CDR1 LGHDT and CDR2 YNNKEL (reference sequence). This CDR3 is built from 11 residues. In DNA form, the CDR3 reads TGTGCCAGCAGCCAAGATTATATAGCTTTCTTT. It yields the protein CASSQDYIAFF.

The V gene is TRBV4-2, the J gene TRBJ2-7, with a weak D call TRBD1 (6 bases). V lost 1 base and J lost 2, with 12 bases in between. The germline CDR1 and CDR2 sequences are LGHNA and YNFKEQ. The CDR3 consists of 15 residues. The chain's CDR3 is CASSQGPDSPYEQYF. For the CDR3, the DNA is TGTGCCAGCAGCCAAGGGCCGGACAGTCCCTACGAGCAGTACTTC.

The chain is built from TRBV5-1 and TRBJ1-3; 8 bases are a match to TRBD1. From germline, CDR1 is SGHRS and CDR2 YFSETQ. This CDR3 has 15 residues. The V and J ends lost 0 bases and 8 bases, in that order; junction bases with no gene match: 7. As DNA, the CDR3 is TGCGCCAGCAGCTTGGTCGGCAGGGGGCCTGACACCATATATTTT. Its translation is CASSLVGRGPDTIYF.

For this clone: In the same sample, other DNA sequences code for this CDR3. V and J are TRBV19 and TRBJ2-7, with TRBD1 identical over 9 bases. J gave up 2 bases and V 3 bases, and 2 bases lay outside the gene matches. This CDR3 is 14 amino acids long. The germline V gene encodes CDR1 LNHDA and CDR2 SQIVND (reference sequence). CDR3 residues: CASSIGTGTYEQYF. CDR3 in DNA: TGTGCCAGTAGTATCGGGACAGGGACCTACGAGCAGTACTTC.

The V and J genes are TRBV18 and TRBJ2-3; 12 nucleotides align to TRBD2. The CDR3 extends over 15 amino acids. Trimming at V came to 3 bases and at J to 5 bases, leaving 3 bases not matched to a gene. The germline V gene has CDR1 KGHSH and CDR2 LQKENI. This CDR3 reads CASSPLGLAGDTQYF. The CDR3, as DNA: TGTGCCAGCTCACCCCTGGGACTAGCGGGAGATACGCAGTATTTT.

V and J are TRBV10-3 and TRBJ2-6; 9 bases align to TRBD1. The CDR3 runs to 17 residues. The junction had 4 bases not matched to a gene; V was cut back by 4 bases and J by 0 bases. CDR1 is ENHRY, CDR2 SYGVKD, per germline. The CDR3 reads CAISARGQGSGANVLTF. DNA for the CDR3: TGTGCCATCAGTGCCCGGGGACAGGGCTCTGGGGCCAACGTCCTGACTTTC.